The present entry profiles one T cell receptor beta chain with its context. CDR1 and CDR2 from the germline V gene are SGHTA and FQGNSA. The length of the CDR3 is 15 residues. With 4 bases clipped from V and 2 bases from J, the junction kept 2 bases outside the gene matches. The data were produced by immunoSEQ multiplex PCR, yet TCRdb's version contains in-frame clones alone and is incomplete. The profile shows some 270,000 clones, roughly 88% of them singletons. These data come from a study of blood T cell repertoires in COVID-19. The wider study: Acute and convalescent COVID-19 specimens originated in the United States, Italy and Spain. PBMCs, B-cell-depleted T cells, or T cells were the source of the cDNA or gDNA that made up the material.

The J gene is TRBJ2-5, the V gene TRBV7-2, with 12 bases that match TRBD2. Sequencing used peripheral blood. This clonotype originated in a woman in her 70s with acute or convalescent COVID-19. CDR3 coding DNA: TGTGCCAGCAGCTCTGGACTAGCGGGACAAGAGACCCAGTACTTC. Protein product: CASSSGLAGQETQYF.